Listed below are T cell receptor beta chains from one sample, sequenced in a study of blood T cell repertoires in COVID-19. Profiling relied on immunoSEQ multiplex PCR, and the TCRdb table lists in-frame clones only, not all of them. The sample contains roughly 380,000 clones, 85% of which appear only once. The sample comprised peripheral blood. The receptors originated from a woman aged 18-29 years with acute or convalescent COVID-19. The CDR3 runs from the conserved cysteine through the conserved F or W.

j_call: TRBJ2-3
v_call: TRBV5-1
cdr3_length: 14
cdr3_aa: CASSRDSSTDTQYF

j_call: TRBJ2-5
v_call: TRBV12-5
cdr3_length: 14
cdr3_aa: CASGPQGSEETQYF

j_call: TRBJ1-1
v_call: TRBV24-1
cdr3_length: 13
cdr3_aa: CATSDSRVTEAFF

j_call: TRBJ1-5
v_call: TRBV5-1
cdr3_length: 14
cdr3_aa: CASSPDRGDQPQHF

j_call: TRBJ2-5
v_call: TRBV13
cdr3_length: 13
cdr3_aa: CASSDSLRETQYF

j_call: TRBJ2-3
v_call: TRBV2
cdr3_length: 14
cdr3_aa: CARSLAGSTDTQYF

j_call: TRBJ1-5
v_call: TRBV28
cdr3_length: 18
cdr3_aa: CASSSIKIRQGKNQPQHF

j_call: TRBJ2-5
v_call: TRBV21-1
cdr3_length: 16
cdr3_aa: CASSDGRDSAQETQYF

j_call: TRBJ2-7
v_call: TRBV5-6
cdr3_length: 12
cdr3_aa: CASSLEGHEQYF

j_call: TRBJ2-7
v_call: TRBV25-1
cdr3_length: 14
cdr3_aa: CASSDYLGQAEQYF

j_call: TRBJ1-2
v_call: TRBV9
cdr3_length: 16
cdr3_aa: CASSPRGQGLDYGYTF

j_call: TRBJ2-3
v_call: TRBV9
cdr3_length: 14
cdr3_aa: CASSPSGSSDTQYF

j_call: TRBJ1-6
v_call: TRBV14
cdr3_length: 17
cdr3_aa: CASSHPQGSSYNSPLHF

j_call: TRBJ1-5
v_call: TRBV6-1
cdr3_length: 15
cdr3_aa: CASSEAPDSNWPQHF

j_call: TRBJ1-2
v_call: TRBV6-4
cdr3_length: 14
cdr3_aa: CASRRGSFPYGYTF

j_call: TRBJ1-1
v_call: TRBV6-4
cdr3_length: 13
cdr3_aa: CASSRGRNTEAFF

j_call: TRBJ1-5
v_call: TRBV4-1
cdr3_length: 19
cdr3_aa: CASSQPPGQGAISGQPQHF

j_call: TRBJ2-2
v_call: TRBV5-1
cdr3_length: 14
cdr3_aa: CASSPPTNTGELFF

j_call: TRBJ2-1
v_call: TRBV7-3
cdr3_length: 15
cdr3_aa: CASSLGQGSYNEQFF

j_call: TRBJ2-3
v_call: TRBV7-8
cdr3_length: 16
cdr3_aa: CASSSSSGGGSDTQYF

j_call: TRBJ1-1
v_call: TRBV5-1
cdr3_length: 13
cdr3_aa: CASSAGQGVEAFF

j_call: TRBJ1-5
v_call: TRBV25-1
cdr3_length: 13
cdr3_aa: CASSEYRGQPQHF

j_call: TRBJ1-4
v_call: TRBV9
cdr3_length: 14
cdr3_aa: CASSVQATNEKLFF

j_call: TRBJ1-5
v_call: TRBV27
cdr3_length: 15
cdr3_aa: CASSPSGGSNQPQHF

j_call: TRBJ2-1
v_call: TRBV10-1
cdr3_length: 16
cdr3_aa: CASSDRSGSSGNEQFF

j_call: TRBJ1-3
v_call: TRBV10-3
cdr3_length: 17
cdr3_aa: CAISGATVERSGNTIYF

j_call: TRBJ1-5
v_call: TRBV5-6
cdr3_length: 17
cdr3_aa: CASSSLHPGAQNQPQHF